The clone carrying this TCR beta chain was counted at least ten times. These data originate in a study of T cells in Graves' hyperthyroidism and ophthalmopathy. Patients were excluded for uncontrolled infection, other autoimmune disease, pregnancy or lactation. The source material, RNA transcripts, was used to amplify TCR beta CDR3 regions. HTBI primers drove first-round RT-PCR of the TCR CDR3. MiXCR was run by TCRdb on the multiplex PCR reads, yielding one entry per CDR3 protein. Of a few hundred thousand distinct CDR3 sequences in the sample, roughly 16% are singletons; the top ten hold around 3.3%. The sample comprised blood. This clonotype was obtained from a woman between 35 and 50 years old with Graves' ophthalmopathy.

CDR3 nucleotide sequence: TGTGCCAGCAGCCAAGTTGCGACAACACTCCTCCACTTT. This sequence encodes CASSQVATTLLHF. V gene TRBV3-1 combines with J gene TRBJ1-6, with D uncertain. V was trimmed by 1 base and J by 15 bases, leaving 13 bases between them. The CDR3 extends over 13 amino acids. Germline values: CDR1 LGHDT, CDR2 YNNKEL (reference sequence).